A selection of T cell receptor beta chains follows, all from one sample in a study of shared clonotypes between healthy human individuals. TCRdb's table, derived via immunoSEQ multiplex PCR, lists solely in-frame clones and lacks some. Of 1.5 million to 1.9 million clones listed, approximately 98% are singletons. Specimen: naive CD4+ T cells sorted from blood. The origin of the receptors is a man aged 30 to 39 in good health. Both conserved end residues are part of each CDR3. D genes are given only for firm matches. Clone size, where shown, is once, few, many, or a class for clones that have expanded.

v_gene	j_gene	d_gene	abundance	CDR3nt	CDR3aa
TRBV18	TRBJ1-2	-	-	TGTGCCAGCTCGCCGGCTGAACGGGGCTACACCTTC	CASSPAERGYTF
TRBV28	TRBJ2-1	-	-	TGTGCCAGCAGTTTGACGTACCGGAGCCCTGGGCAGTTCTTC	CASSLTYRSPGQFF
TRBV2	TRBJ2-1	-	-	TGTGCCAGCAGTTACCAGCGTAATGAGCAGTTCTTC	CASSYQRNEQFF
TRBV9	TRBJ1-5	TRBD1	-	TGTGCCAGCAGCGCGGGACAGAGAAATCAGCCCCAGCATTTT	CASSAGQRNQPQHF
TRBV9	TRBJ2-6	TRBD1	-	TGTGCCAGCAGCCCCCGAGGACAGGAAGAAACTGGGGCCAACGTCCTGACTTTC	CASSPRGQEETGANVLTF
TRBV7-3	TRBJ1-1	-	-	TGTGCCAGCAGCTTCGGCGGCAGGGTGGCTGAAGCTTTCTTT	CASSFGGRVAEAFF
TRBV9	TRBJ2-5	-	-	TGTGCCAGCAGCTCCGGACAGTCAACCTACCAAGAGACCCAGTACTTC	CASSSGQSTYQETQYF
TRBV7-9	TRBJ2-1	TRBD2	-	TGTGCCAGCAGCTTCCCCCTAGCGGTCCTGGGACATGAGCAGTTCTTC	CASSFPLAVLGHEQFF
TRBV5-1	TRBJ2-2	TRBD1	-	TGCGCCAGCAGCTCCGTTCAGGGGGCCGGGGAGCTGTTTTTT	CASSSVQGAGELFF
TRBV10-3	TRBJ2-2	-	-	TGTGCCATCAGTGGGACCGTAAACACCGGGGAGCTGTTTTTT	CAISGTVNTGELFF
TRBV9	TRBJ2-3	-	-	TGTGCCAGCAGCGTAACCAGCATGCACGATACGCAGTATTTT	CASSVTSMHDTQYF
TRBV18	TRBJ1-2	TRBD1	-	TGTGCCAGCTCATCCACAGGGGGCGCAGATGGCTACACCTTC	CASSSTGGADGYTF
TRBV27	TRBJ2-1	TRBD2	-	TGTGCCAGCAGTTTTGGACTAGCGGTAATTAATGAGCAGTTCTTC	CASSFGLAVINEQFF
TRBV5-4	TRBJ2-7	-	-	TGTGCCAGCAGCCTAAAGGTCGGAAGGGGGGAGCAGTACTTC	CASSLKVGRGEQYF
TRBV5-1	TRBJ2-1	TRBD2	-	TGCGCCAGCAGCTCCGGGACTAGCGGAGTCTACAATGAGCAGTTCTTC	CASSSGTSGVYNEQFF
TRBV30	TRBJ1-5	TRBD1	-	TGTGCCTGGAGTTTAGGACAGGGTTTTGGAGATCAGCCCCAGCATTTT	CAWSLGQGFGDQPQHF
TRBV7-9	TRBJ2-5	TRBD2	once	TGTGCCAGCAGCTTACCCGGGAGGACCCAAGAGACCCAGTACTTC	CASSLPGRTQETQYF
TRBV7-2	TRBJ2-7	TRBD1	-	TGTGCCAGCAGCAAGGGACAGTCCTACGAGCAGTACTTC	CASSKGQSYEQYF
TRBV28	TRBJ1-4	-	-	TGTGCCAGCAGTTTACGAGAAAAACTGTTTTTT	CASSLREKLFF
TRBV28	TRBJ2-7	TRBD1	-	TGTGCCAGCAGACTCGGGACAGACTACGAGCAGTACTTC	CASRLGTDYEQYF
TRBV5-1	TRBJ2-7	-	-	TGCGCCAGCAGCTTGGCCCCAGGGGGGTACGAGCAGTACTTC	CASSLAPGGYEQYF
TRBV18	TRBJ1-1	-	few	TGTGCCAGCTCACCAAAGCCGAACACTGAAGCTTTCTTT	CASSPKPNTEAFF
TRBV2	TRBJ1-4	-	-	TGTGCCAGCAGTTCAGAGTTAACTAATGAAAAACTGTTTTTT	CASSSELTNEKLFF
TRBV10-2	TRBJ1-1	-	-	TGCGCCAGCAGGGAAAGGGGGGGTGACACTGAAGCTTTCTTT	CASRERGGDTEAFF
TRBV28	TRBJ2-5	-	-	TGTGCCAGCAGTTTCGGCGGGCACTACCAAGAGACCCAGTACTTC	CASSFGGHYQETQYF
TRBV18	TRBJ1-2	TRBD1	-	TGTGCCAGCTCACCGGGCGCAGGGGGCGAGCGTGGCTACACCTTC	CASSPGAGGERGYTF
TRBV9	TRBJ2-1	TRBD1	-	TGTGCCAGCAGCGTAACCGGGACAGAAAATGAGCAGTTCTTC	CASSVTGTENEQFF
TRBV21-1	TRBJ2-1	-	-	TGTGCCAGCAGCAAAGTGGGCCTGGGACAGGGGAATGCCAATGAGCAGTTCTTC	CASSKVGLGQGNANEQFF
TRBV5-1	TRBJ1-1	-	-	TGCGCCACGTCCCGGGACAAGAACACTGAAGCTTTCTTT	CATSRDKNTEAFF
TRBV29-1	TRBJ2-5	TRBD1	-	TGCAGCGTTGCCGGACAGGGGGTAGATAAGACCCAGTACTTC	CSVAGQGVDKTQYF
TRBV5-1	TRBJ2-2	TRBD2	-	TGCGCCAGCAGCTTCGGCGGGAGTTACGCCGGGGAGCTGTTTTTT	CASSFGGSYAGELFF
TRBV5-1	TRBJ2-5	-	-	TGCGCCAGCAGCTTGGGAGCCGATCGCTTTGAGACCCAGTACTTC	CASSLGADRFETQYF
TRBV28	TRBJ2-7	-	once	TGTGCCTCCGCCTACGAGCAGTACTTC	CASAYEQYF
TRBV7-2	TRBJ2-2	TRBD2	-	TGTGCCAGCAGTACTAGCGGGAGGAACACCGGGGAGCTGTTTTTT	CASSTSGRNTGELFF
TRBV5-1	TRBJ2-1	TRBD2	-	TGCGCCAGCAGCTTGGAGACTAGCCTCATCCCAAATGAGCAGTTCTTC	CASSLETSLIPNEQFF
TRBV11-2	TRBJ1-1	TRBD1	-	TGTGCCAGCAGTATTATGACAGGGGGAAGAGGCACTGAAGCTTTCTTT	CASSIMTGGRGTEAFF
TRBV27	TRBJ2-1	-	-	TGTGCCAGCAGTGCCGTAGCGAGGAACAATGAGCAGTTCTTC	CASSAVARNNEQFF
TRBV18	TRBJ1-4	-	once	TGTGCCAGCTCATCGATAATATCCGTGGGTGAAAAACTGTTTTTT	CASSSIISVGEKLFF
TRBV4-3	TRBJ2-3	TRBD2	-	TGCGCCAGCAGCCGGTGGCAGATAAAAACCGGGACTACACACACAGATACGCAGTATTTT	CASSRWQIKTGTTHTDTQYF
TRBV30	TRBJ2-5	-	-	TGTGCCTGGAGTAGAAGCGAGAAAATCCAAGAGACCCAGTACTTC	CAWSRSEKIQETQYF
TRBV15	TRBJ1-4	TRBD1	-	TGTGCCACCAGCAGATTGGGACAGAGAAATGAAAAACTGTTTTTT	CATSRLGQRNEKLFF
TRBV27	TRBJ2-7	TRBD2	-	TGTGCCAGCCAACACGGGACTAGCGCGCAAATTGGCCGATACGAGCAGTACTTC	CASQHGTSAQIGRYEQYF
TRBV11-3	TRBJ2-5	-	-	TGTGCCAGCAGCGCAATGGCGGACCAAGAGACCCAGTACTTC	CASSAMADQETQYF
TRBV5-1	TRBJ2-1	-	-	TGCGCCAGCAGCCCGACCGCAACCTCTGCCCGTGAGCAGTTCTTC	CASSPTATSAREQFF
TRBV5-5	TRBJ2-7	TRBD2	-	TGTGCCAGCAGCTTAGTCGGGCCGGGGACTAGCGGGAGAGACTCCTACGAGCAGTACTTC	CASSLVGPGTSGRDSYEQYF
TRBV15	TRBJ2-2	TRBD2	-	TGTGCCACCAACACAAACCCGGGACTAGCGGGATCGAACACCGGGGAGCTGTTTTTT	CATNTNPGLAGSNTGELFF
TRBV27	TRBJ2-7	-	-	TGTGCCAGCAGTTTATTGGGACGGACTTCCTACGAGCAGTACTTC	CASSLLGRTSYEQYF
TRBV28	TRBJ2-3	TRBD2	-	TGTGCCAGCAGTTCCCCGGGACTAGCTTACACAGATACGCAGTATTTT	CASSSPGLAYTDTQYF
TRBV5-4	TRBJ2-3	-	-	TGTGCCAGCAGCTTGACGGGAATAAGCACAGATACGCAGTATTTT	CASSLTGISTDTQYF
TRBV9	TRBJ2-1	-	-	TGTGCCAGCAGCGTAGTCACTAGCCCATACAATGAGCAGTTCTTC	CASSVVTSPYNEQFF
TRBV28	TRBJ2-1	-	-	TGTGCCAGCAGTTTAACAGGGAATGAGCAGTTCTTC	CASSLTGNEQFF
TRBV25-1	TRBJ2-7	TRBD2	-	TGTGCCAGCAGAACTAGCGGGAGTTTCTACGAGCAGTACTTC	CASRTSGSFYEQYF
TRBV5-4	TRBJ1-2	TRBD1	-	TGTGCCAGCACCGAAGGGGTGAGACAGGGACATTATGGCTACACCTTC	CASTEGVRQGHYGYTF